Sequencing of this T cell receptor beta chain was carried out in a study of T-cell reconstitution after alpha-beta-depleted transplantation in children. At least ten counts were recorded for this clonotype. This sample's TCRbeta library carried unique molecular identifier barcodes. TCRdb ran MiXCR on the PCR reads and lists one entry per CDR3 protein. The sample consists of over 70,000 distinct CDR3 sequences, approximately 8.4% of them appearing once. The source material was PBMCs from the stem cell graft donor, sampled from the stem cell graft. This sequence originates from a human donor who donated a stem cell graft to a child with congenital amegakaryocytic thrombocytopenia.

As DNA, the CDR3 is TGTGCCAGCAGCAATCCGACAGGGGGCATCACTGAAGCTTTCTTT. This sequence encodes CASSNPTGGITEAFF. The rearrangement uses TRBV7-2 and TRBJ1-1, with 10 positions matching TRBD1. This CDR3 is 15 amino acids long. Unmatched junction bases numbered 7, after V lost 5 bases and J lost 4 bases. Germline CDR1 and CDR2: SGHTA and FQGNSA.